The 30 T cell receptor beta chains presented below share a single source sample, sequenced in a study of blood T cell repertoires in COVID-19. Profiled with immunoSEQ multiplex PCR; TCRdb holds only in-frame clones, not every one. This table holds 100,000 or so clones, around 80% found once. Specimen: peripheral blood. The receptor source for this set is a man aged 50 to 59 with active or convalescent COVID-19.

The chain carries TRBV5-4 and TRBJ2-7; 8 positions agree with TRBD1. Germline CDR1 SGHNT, CDR2 YYREEE (reference sequence). The CDR3 has 14 residues. V trimming: 4 bases; J trimming: 0 bases; junction bases outside the gene matches: 3. The CDR3 region has the DNA TGTGCCAGCAGCCGGACAGGGAGCTCCTACGAGCAGTACTTC. Protein: CASSRTGSSYEQYF.

This clone occurred a few times. The CDR3 DNA reads as TGTGCCAGCAGCCCGACAGAGTACACCGGGGAGCTGTTTTTT. Its protein is CASSPTEYTGELFF. The chain is built from TRBV7-9 and TRBJ2-2, with D tentatively TRBD1 (5 bases). CDR3 size: 14 residues. The V and J ends lost 5 bases and 3 bases respectively, with 10 bases between them. Germline CDR1 is SEHNR and CDR2 is FQNEAQ (reference sequence).

J is TRBJ2-1 and V is TRBV11-2, with TRBD2 identical over 11 bases. The germline V gene encodes CDR1 SGHAT and CDR2 FQNNGV. Trimming took 4 bases from V and 6 from J; bases not matched to a gene: 5. The CDR3 contains 15 residues. The CDR3 loop is CASSSLAGVGNEQFF. The CDR3 DNA sequence: TGTGCCAGCAGCTCACTAGCGGGGGTCGGCAATGAGCAGTTCTTC. Using reference TRBV11-2 and TRBJ2-1 for the parts outside the CDR3, the full variable domain is EAGVAQSPRYKIIEKRQSVAFWCNPISGHATLYWYQQILGQGPKLLIQFQNNGVVDDSQLPKDRFSAERLKGVDSTLKIQPAKLEDSAVYLCASSSLAGVGNEQFFGPGTRLTVL.

The genes are TRBV27 and TRBJ2-7; 10 nucleotides line up with TRBD2. CDR1 and CDR2 (germline): MNHEY, SMNVEV (reference sequence). V lost 7 bases and J lost 0; bases outside the gene matches: 9. This CDR3 comprises 16 residues. The CDR3 spells CASNPTSGVSSYEQYF. CDR3 in DNA: TGTGCCAGCAACCCCACTAGCGGGGTTAGCTCCTACGAGCAGTACTTC.

The rearrangement uses TRBV27 and TRBJ1-3; D is perhaps TRBD1 (5 bases). Germline CDR1 is MNHEY and CDR2 is SMNVEV (reference sequence). V lost 2 bases to trimming and J lost 4 bases, with 9 bases between them. This CDR3 contains 14 residues. The CDR3 coding sequence is TGTGCCAGCAGTTTAGACAGATCAGGAAACACCATATATTTT. Protein: CASSLDRSGNTIYF.

The CDR3 region is CASSPTTGGHEQYF. CDR3 in DNA: TGTGCCAGCAGCCCAACGACAGGGGGCCACGAGCAGTACTTC. The rearrangement joins TRBV11-3 to TRBJ2-7, with TRBD1 matching 10 bases. The CDR3 covers 14 residues. J lost 5 bases, V lost 5 bases, and 6 bases had no gene match. The germline V gene encodes CDR1 SGHNT and CDR2 YENEEA.

In this sample, this clone turned up a few times. The CDR3 nucleotides are TGTGCCAGCAGCTTGGGACAGGGAATAGGGAGCAATCAGCCCCAGCATTTT. Translating it yields CASSLGQGIGSNQPQHF. The V call is TRBV5-5, the J call TRBJ1-5, with 7 bases matching TRBD1. V lost 0 bases to trimming and J lost 1 base; unmatched junction nucleotides: 7. The germline gives CDR1 SGHKS, CDR2 YYEKEE (reference sequence). The CDR3 covers 17 residues.

The rearrangement joins TRBV7-2 to TRBJ1-5, with 7 bases fitting TRBD1. Germline V lookup: CDR1 SGHTA, CDR2 FQGNSA. The V segment lost 3 bases and the J segment 4 bases; nucleotides outside the gene matches: 6. There are 15 residues in the CDR3. DNA of the CDR3: TGTGCCAGCAGCTTTGCGGGACAGATAAATCAGCCCCAGCATTTT. Its translation is CASSFAGQINQPQHF. The variable domain in full, completed from reference TRBV7-2 and TRBJ1-5, reads GAGVSQSPSNKVTEKGKDVELRCDPISGHTALYWYRQSLGQGLEFLIYFQGNSAPDKSGLPSDRFSAERTGGSVSTLTIQRTQQEDSAVYLCASSFAGQINQPQHFGDGTRLSIL.

This clone was seen only a few times. The chain has TRBV28 and TRBJ2-5; D might be TRBD2 (7 bases). The CDR3 length is 16 residues. CDR1 MDHEN and CDR2 SYDVKM come from the germline V gene. Between the trimmed V and J ends, which lost 2 bases and 5 bases, there was a span of 18 bases. As DNA, the CDR3 is TGTGCCAGCAGTTTAGAGGGGGGGGGCTTGGCGGAGACCCAGTACTTC. This gives the protein CASSLEGGGLAETQYF.

This rearrangement joins TRBV5-1 to TRBJ1-2; D is possibly TRBD1 (6 bases). V was shortened by 3 bases and J by 4 bases, with 13 bases between the two germline ends. Germline lookup yields CDR1 SGHRS and CDR2 YFSETQ. CDR3 size: 14 residues. CDR3 amino acids: CASSYNDRSYGYTF. Written as DNA, the CDR3 is TGCGCCAGCAGCTATAATGACAGGAGCTATGGCTACACCTTC.

A single count supports this clone. The genes are TRBV7-6 and TRBJ2-1; 10 bases agree with TRBD2. Trimming removed 2 bases from V and 4 bases from J; junction bases left unmatched: 2. The CDR3 is made up of 15 amino acids. In germline, CDR1 is SGHVS, CDR2 FNYEAQ. In DNA, the CDR3 is TGTGCCAGCAGCTTAAATAGCGGGGGGTACAATGAGCAGTTCTTC. Its translation: CASSLNSGGYNEQFF.

CDR3 in DNA: TGTGCCAGCAGCTTAGGGCTAGCGGGGGGGCTGGGCAATGAGCAGTTCTTC. Protein: CASSLGLAGGLGNEQFF. The chain links TRBV7-2 to TRBJ2-1, with 12 bases lining up with TRBD2. CDR1 and CDR2 from the germline V gene are SGHTA and FQGNSA. The CDR3 is 17 residues long. Unmatched junction bases numbered 7, after V lost 1 base and J lost 6 bases.

V is TRBV29-1 and J is TRBJ2-1; D is uncertain. CDR1 is SQVTM, CDR2 ANQGSEA, per germline. There are 14 residues in the CDR3. V was cut by 0 bases and J by 4 bases, with 10 bases left in between. The CDR3 is CSVEDRGVYNEQFF. The DNA of the CDR3 is TGCAGCGTTGAAGATCGTGGAGTTTACAATGAGCAGTTCTTC.

The chain employs TRBV19 and TRBJ2-4; D might be TRBD1 (5 bases). The CDR3 has 14 amino acids. Per the germline V gene, CDR1 is LNHDA and CDR2 is SQIVND (reference sequence). The V end was cut by 1 base, the J end by 2 bases, with 6 bases between. CDR3 DNA sequence: TGTGCCAGTAGTATAGGACAGTCCAAAAACATTCAGTACTTC. It specifies CASSIGQSKNIQYF.

The chain employs TRBV7-6 and TRBJ2-2; 9 bases align to TRBD1. The CDR3 extends over 16 amino acids. Trimming took 2 bases from V and 4 from J; bases not matched to a gene: 5. Germline loops: CDR1 SGHVS, CDR2 FNYEAQ. The CDR3 sequence is CASSLWGQGRTGELFF. CDR3 DNA: TGTGCCAGCAGCTTATGGGGACAGGGTCGCACCGGGGAGCTGTTTTTT.

This clone has just one count. Written as DNA, the CDR3 is TGTGCCAGCAGTTACAGTCAGGGGATGGTCTCCTACGAGCAGTACTTC. Translating it yields CASSYSQGMVSYEQYF. The rearrangement links TRBV6-5 to TRBJ2-7, with D possibly TRBD1 on 6 matching bases. Germline assignment: CDR1 MNHEY and CDR2 SVGAGI. V gave up 2 bases and J gave up 0 bases, with 14 bases separating them. The CDR3 covers 16 residues.

This clone was observed a few times. V usage is TRBV5-1 and J usage is TRBJ1-4, with 10 positions matching TRBD1. The CDR3 has 14 amino acids. CDR1 and CDR2 (germline): SGHRS, YFSETQ. Losses at the gene ends were 6 bases for V and 8 bases for J; bases not matched to a gene: 7. DNA for the CDR3: TGCGCCAGCACCCCCGGGACAGGGGCAGAAAAACTGTTTTTT. It encodes CASTPGTGAEKLFF.

This clone has only one observation. The chain employs TRBV5-6 and TRBJ1-2, with TRBD1 identical over 10 bases. V lost 5 bases, J lost 4 bases, and 8 bases stayed unmatched. The CDR3 runs to 15 residues. The germline V gene encodes CDR1 SGHDT and CDR2 YYEEEE. Written as DNA, the CDR3 is TGTGCCAGCAGGGCCGGGACAGGGGCCCCCTATGGCTACACCTTC. As protein: CASRAGTGAPYGYTF.

The rearrangement uses TRBV5-1 and TRBJ2-2, with 8 bases that match TRBD1. In germline, CDR1 is SGHRS, CDR2 YFSETQ. V lost 0 bases and J lost 7; bases outside the gene matches: 2. This CDR3 spans 14 amino acids. The CDR3 region has the DNA TGCGCCAGCAGCTTGGCAGGGGGCGTCGGGGAGCTGTTTTTT. Translation: CASSLAGGVGELFF. Together with reference TRBV5-1 and TRBJ2-2, the CDR3 gives the full variable domain: KAGVTQTPRYLIKTRGQQVTLSCSPISGHRSVSWYQQTPGQGLQFLFEYFSETQRNKGNFPGRFSGRQFSNSRSEMNVSTLELGDSALYLCASSLAGGVGELFFGEGSRLTVL.

As DNA, the CDR3 is TGTGCCTGGAGTTTAATGGACAGGGCGGCTTTCTTT. Its translation is CAWSLMDRAAFF. The chain links TRBV30 to TRBJ1-1; TRBD1 aligns across 8 bases. The J segment lost 11 bases and the V segment lost 2 bases, leaving 7 bases of the junction unmatched. This CDR3 is built from 12 residues. Germline CDR1 is GTSNPN and CDR2 is SVGIG (reference sequence).

The rearrangement joins TRBV4-1 to TRBJ2-1; TRBD2 matches at 13 bases. Germline V gives CDR1 MGHRA, CDR2 YSYEKL. This CDR3 region has 19 residues. The V segment lost 5 bases and the J segment 4 bases; nucleotides outside the gene matches: 14. The CDR3 coding sequence is TGCGCCAGCAGCAAAGTTAGTATGACTAGCGGGGGGCTTTACAATGAGCAGTTCTTC. It specifies CASSKVSMTSGGLYNEQFF.

This rearrangement joins TRBV3-1 (or the pseudogene TRBV3-2) to TRBJ2-4, with D possibly matching TRBD1 (6 bases). The CDR3 consists of 14 residues. The V gene lost 1 base and the J gene lost 9 bases, with 13 bases spanning the gap. Germline V lookup: CDR1 LGHDT, CDR2 YNNKEL (reference sequence). The CDR3 bases are TGTGCCAGCAGCCAAGTGGGACAAGTAGGCATTCAGTACTTC. This encodes CASSQVGQVGIQYF.

The table lists this clone with a few counts. This chain links TRBV4-1 with TRBJ1-5; D is unresolved. V was cut by 0 bases and J by 5 bases, with 5 bases left in between. This CDR3 spans 13 amino acids. Germline-derived CDR1 and CDR2 are MGHRA and YSYEKL. This CDR3 reads CASSQEQDQPQHF. As DNA, the CDR3 is TGCGCCAGCAGCCAAGAACAAGATCAGCCCCAGCATTTT.

The J gene is TRBJ1-2, the V gene TRBV7-8; D might be TRBD1 (6 bases). The germline V and J ends were trimmed by 4 bases and 8 bases, with 23 bases remaining between them. The CDR3 spans 16 residues. Germline V gives CDR1 SGHVS, CDR2 FQNEAQ. The CDR3 sequence: CASSSKRDAVTGGYTF. As DNA, the CDR3 is TGTGCCAGCAGCTCGAAAAGGGACGCAGTCACAGGGGGCTACACCTTC.

The table lists this clone with a few counts. This sequence joins TRBV5-4 and TRBJ2-7, with TRBD1 matching 8 bases. CDR1 and CDR2 (germline): SGHNT, YYREEE (reference sequence). The V segment lost 0 bases and the J segment 6 bases; nucleotides outside the gene matches: 8. The CDR3 sequence is 15 residues long. The DNA of the CDR3 is TGTGCCAGCAGCTTGGGACAGGGGACGGTAGGCGAGCAGTACGTC. It codes for CASSLGQGTVGEQYV.

This chain joins TRBV24-1 and TRBJ2-3; possible D gene TRBD1, 6 bases. Germline lookup yields CDR1 KGHDR and CDR2 SFDVKD. The germline V and J ends were trimmed by 7 bases and 2 bases, with 15 bases remaining between them. The CDR3 sequence is 15 residues long. The CDR3 loop is CATRARDTSTDTQYF. In DNA, the CDR3 is TGTGCCACCAGAGCTCGGGACACCTCCACAGATACGCAGTATTTT.

This clone was picked up a small number of times. The chain is built from TRBV6-6 and TRBJ2-7, with 7 nucleotides matching TRBD2. CDR3 size: 14 residues. Trimming removed 6 bases from V and 3 bases from J; junction bases left unmatched: 8. Germline V gene data show CDR1 as MNHNY and CDR2 as SVGAGI (reference sequence). This chain's CDR3 is CASSPVSGRYEQYF. The CDR3 DNA sequence: TGTGCCAGCAGCCCCGTTAGCGGGCGCTACGAGCAGTACTTC.

With regard to this clone: Germline is not matched at one junction end, which may reflect a read error. The rearrangement joins TRBV6-5 to TRBJ2-1, with 8 bases fitting TRBD2. Germline V lookup: CDR1 MNHEY, CDR2 SVGAGI. The CDR3 contains 15 residues. Here the CDR3 reads CASSDSGGGPNEQFF. CDR3 coding DNA: TGTGCCAGCAGTGACTCGGGGGGGGGCCCCAATGAGCAGTTCTTC.

Here the CDR3 DNA reads TGTGCCAGCAGCGACGGGCGGGTAGGAGGCTATGGCTACACCTTC. Encoded protein: CASSDGRVGGYGYTF. The chain employs TRBV7-2 and TRBJ1-2; D is uncertain. This CDR3 region has 15 residues. Trimming took off 5 bases at V and 4 bases at J, with 17 bases between the two ends. The germline CDR1 and CDR2 sequences are SGHTA and FQGNSA.

The chain carries TRBV10-1 and TRBJ2-2, with TRBD1 identical over 7 bases. The germline V gene encodes CDR1 WNHNN and CDR2 SYGVQD (reference sequence). V shed 6 bases, J shed 0 bases, and the junction held 4 bases outside the gene matches. The CDR3 contains 15 residues. CDR3 residues: CASRKDRANTGELFF. Here the CDR3 DNA reads TGCGCCAGCAGAAAAGACAGGGCGAACACCGGGGAGCTGTTTTTT.